This passage covers 11 T cell receptor beta chains from one sample sequenced in a study of blood T cell repertoires in COVID-19. Data came from immunoSEQ multiplex PCR; TCRdb stores just in-frame clones and leaves some out. The sample lists approximately 250,000 clones; about 87% were seen once. The sample comprised peripheral blood. The receptors were sampled from a woman aged 55 to 70 with COVID-19, enrolled during active disease.

V and J are TRBV30 and TRBJ1-1; D call uncertain. This CDR3 has 14 amino acids. From germline, CDR1 is GTSNPN and CDR2 SVGIG (reference sequence). Trimming removed 0 bases at V and 7 bases at J, with 15 bases between. The CDR3 here is CAWSVRLRSDEAFF. CDR3 DNA: TGTGCCTGGAGTGTGAGGCTTAGGTCGGATGAAGCTTTCTTT.

This clone was seen a few times. The V call is TRBV5-1, the J call TRBJ2-1, with 9 bases identical to TRBD1. The ends lost 1 base at V and 0 bases at J; junction bases unmatched: 11. CDR1 and CDR2 (germline): SGHRS, YFSETQ. The CDR3 extends over 19 amino acids. The CDR3: CASSLFTGGVQSSYNEQFF. The CDR3 DNA reads as TGCGCCAGCAGCTTGTTTACAGGGGGCGTCCAGAGCTCCTACAATGAGCAGTTCTTC.

This chain connects TRBV27 to TRBJ2-1; TRBD2 is a possible D gene (6 bases). Trimming removed 6 bases from V and 5 bases from J, with 17 bases in between. Germline loops: CDR1 MNHEY, CDR2 SMNVEV (reference sequence). The CDR3 is made up of 15 amino acids. This chain's CDR3 is CASSRTPGLHNEQFF. As DNA, the CDR3 is TGTGCCAGCAGCCGTACCCCGGGACTGCACAATGAGCAGTTCTTC.

This clone was recorded once. In DNA form, the CDR3 reads TGTGCCAGCAGCTCGGCAAGCGCAGCTCAGCCCCAGCATTTT. It is translated as CASSSASAAQPQHF. J is TRBJ1-5 and V is TRBV7-8; D remains unclear. CDR1 SGHVS and CDR2 FQNEAQ come from the germline V gene. V was shortened by 4 bases and J by 6 bases, with 13 bases between the two germline ends. The CDR3 length is 14 residues.

CDR3 in amino acids: CASSDRDRAYGYTF. Here the CDR3 DNA reads TGTGCCAGCAGTGATCGGGACAGGGCCTATGGCTACACCTTC. The V gene is TRBV2, the J gene TRBJ1-2, with TRBD1 identical over 9 bases. Trimming took 3 bases from V and 4 from J; bases not matched to a gene: 3. Germline CDR1 is SNHLY and CDR2 is FYNNEI. The CDR3 is made up of 14 amino acids.

V usage is TRBV28 and J usage is TRBJ2-5; a weak D match, TRBD1 (6 bases). CDR3 length: 15 amino acids. Germline loops: CDR1 MDHEN, CDR2 SYDVKM. V was cut by 5 bases and J by 1 base, with 14 bases left in between. The CDR3, as DNA: TGTGCCAGCAGTCCTCGGGGACACATCCAAGAGACCCAGTACTTC. Protein sequence: CASSPRGHIQETQYF.

This clone was observed once. V is TRBV15 and J is TRBJ2-3; a possible D gene is TRBD2 (5 bases). V was pared by 9 bases and J by 2 bases, with 12 bases between. CDR1 and CDR2 (germline): LNHNV, YYDKDF (reference sequence). CDR3 length equals 13 residues. The CDR3 protein is CATTPGNTDTQYF. The CDR3 DNA is TGTGCCACTACTCCGGGGAACACAGATACGCAGTATTTT.

V and J are TRBV28 and TRBJ2-7, with D perhaps TRBD2 (6 bases). The CDR3 contains 14 residues. CDR1 is MDHEN, CDR2 SYDVKM, per germline. Trimming stripped 5 bases from V and 3 bases from J, with 14 bases between. The CDR3 spells CASSPGTGDYEQYF. CDR3 coding DNA: TGTGCCAGCAGTCCCGGGACGGGAGACTACGAGCAGTACTTC. Using reference TRBV28 and TRBJ2-7 for the parts outside the CDR3, the full variable domain is DVKVTQSSRYLVKRTGEKVFLECVQDMDHENMFWYRQDPGLGLRLIYFSYDVKMKEKGDIPEGYSVSREKKERFSLILESASTNQTSMYLCASSPGTGDYEQYFGPGTRLTVT.

The V gene is TRBV5-4, the J gene TRBJ2-3, with 10 bases fitting TRBD1. Germline V CDR1 and CDR2: SGHNT, YYREEE (reference sequence). Unmatched junction bases numbered 8, after V lost 5 bases and J lost 2 bases. The CDR3 runs 16 residues. The CDR3 loop is CASRQGQGDLTDTQYF. The CDR3 DNA reads as TGTGCCAGCAGACAAGGACAGGGGGACCTCACAGATACGCAGTATTTT.

The chain recombines TRBV20-1 with TRBJ1-5; 9 bases fit TRBD1. Germline V gene lookup returns CDR1 DFQATT and CDR2 SNEGSKA (reference sequence). This CDR3 has 15 residues. The V gene end was trimmed by 3 bases and the J gene end by 6 bases; junction bases not matched to a gene: 9. CDR3 residues: CSASRTGGRIQPQHF. The CDR3 DNA follows: TGCAGTGCTAGTAGAACAGGGGGCAGGATTCAGCCCCAGCATTTT.

This clone has only one observation. This sequence joins TRBV7-6 and TRBJ2-3, with 12 nucleotides matching TRBD2. In germline, CDR1 is SGHVS, CDR2 FNYEAQ. V lost 4 bases to trimming and J lost 6 bases; unmatched junction nucleotides: 5. This CDR3 is built from 15 residues. Here the CDR3 DNA reads TGTGCCAGCAGCTCCCTAGCGGGAGGGCCCGATACGCAGTATTTT. Translating gives CASSSLAGGPDTQYF.